The text below deals with one T cell receptor (beta chain). The sample originates from a study of cytomegalovirus exposure and HLA in healthy donors. Both 60 Vbeta primers and 13 Jbeta primers went into the PCR. The assay was immunoSEQ multiplex PCR, and TCRdb's table has in-frame clones only and misses some. The sample consists of 100,000 to 150,000 clones, roughly 75% of them appearing once. Per germline, CDR1 SGHRS and CDR2 YFSETQ. The CDR3 length is 15 residues. This clonotype was obtained from a female donor in good health and CMV-seronegative. Material: PBMCs. This rearrangement joins TRBV5-1 to TRBJ2-5, with TRBD1 identical over 10 bases. The better agreement between TRBJ2-7 and the DNA end casts doubt on the J call. CDR3 nucleotides: TGCGCCAGCAGCTTGGTAGGGACAGGGGCCTACGAGCAGTACTTC. Its translation is CASSLVGTGAYEQYF.